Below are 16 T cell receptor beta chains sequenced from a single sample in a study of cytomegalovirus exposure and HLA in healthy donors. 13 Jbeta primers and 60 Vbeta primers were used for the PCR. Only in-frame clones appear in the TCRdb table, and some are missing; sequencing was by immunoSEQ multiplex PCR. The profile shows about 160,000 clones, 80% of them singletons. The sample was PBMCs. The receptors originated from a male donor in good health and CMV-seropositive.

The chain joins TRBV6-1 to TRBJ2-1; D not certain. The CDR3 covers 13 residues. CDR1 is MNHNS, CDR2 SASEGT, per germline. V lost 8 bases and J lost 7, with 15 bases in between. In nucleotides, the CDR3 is TGTGCCAGCGCCTTATTCGTCGGTAATGAGCAGTTCTTC. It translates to CASALFVGNEQFF.

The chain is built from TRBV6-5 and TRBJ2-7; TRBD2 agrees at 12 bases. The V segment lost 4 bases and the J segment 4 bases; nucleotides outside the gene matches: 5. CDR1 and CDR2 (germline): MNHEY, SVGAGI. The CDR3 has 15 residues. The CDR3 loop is CASSSGTSGSYEQYF. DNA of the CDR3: TGTGCCAGCAGTTCCGGGACTAGCGGGTCTTACGAGCAGTACTTC.

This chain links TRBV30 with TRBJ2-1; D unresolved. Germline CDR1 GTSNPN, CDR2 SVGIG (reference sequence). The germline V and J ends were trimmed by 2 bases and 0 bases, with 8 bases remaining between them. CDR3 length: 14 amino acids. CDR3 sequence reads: CAWSLVGSYNEQFF. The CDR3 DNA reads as TGTGCCTGGAGTCTTGTCGGCTCCTACAATGAGCAGTTCTTC.

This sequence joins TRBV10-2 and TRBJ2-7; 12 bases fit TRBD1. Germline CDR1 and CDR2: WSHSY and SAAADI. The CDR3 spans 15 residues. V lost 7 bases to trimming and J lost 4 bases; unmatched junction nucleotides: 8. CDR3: CASTDGTGGLYEQYF. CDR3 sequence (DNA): TGCGCCAGCACCGACGGGACAGGGGGCTTGTACGAGCAGTACTTC.

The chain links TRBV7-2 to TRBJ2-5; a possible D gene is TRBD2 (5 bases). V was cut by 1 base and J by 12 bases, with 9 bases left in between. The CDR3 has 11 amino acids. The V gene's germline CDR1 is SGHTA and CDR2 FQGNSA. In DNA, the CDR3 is TGTGCCAGCAGCTTAGGGACTCCGAAGTACTTC. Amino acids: CASSLGTPKYF.

The CDR3 spells CASSQDQSASGANVLTF. The CDR3, as DNA: TGCGCCAGCAGCCAAGACCAGAGCGCGTCTGGGGCCAACGTCCTGACTTTC. The V and J genes are TRBV4-3 and TRBJ2-6; D is undetermined. Deletions cut 0 bases from V and 1 base from J, with 10 bases between. This CDR3 is built from 17 residues. From germline, CDR1 is LGHNA and CDR2 YSLEER.

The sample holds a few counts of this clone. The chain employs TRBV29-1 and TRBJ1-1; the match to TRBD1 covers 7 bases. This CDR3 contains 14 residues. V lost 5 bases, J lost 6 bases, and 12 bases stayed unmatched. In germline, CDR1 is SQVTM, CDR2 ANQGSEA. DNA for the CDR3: TGCAGCGTTACCAGGGACGGCAGGGGGGCTGAAGCTTTCTTT. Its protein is CSVTRDGRGAEAFF.

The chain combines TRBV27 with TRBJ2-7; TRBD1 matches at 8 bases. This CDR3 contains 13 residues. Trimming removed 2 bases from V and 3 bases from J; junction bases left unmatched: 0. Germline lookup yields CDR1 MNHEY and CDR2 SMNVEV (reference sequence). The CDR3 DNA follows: TGTGCCAGCAGTTTAACAGGGGGCTACGAGCAGTACTTC. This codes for CASSLTGGYEQYF.

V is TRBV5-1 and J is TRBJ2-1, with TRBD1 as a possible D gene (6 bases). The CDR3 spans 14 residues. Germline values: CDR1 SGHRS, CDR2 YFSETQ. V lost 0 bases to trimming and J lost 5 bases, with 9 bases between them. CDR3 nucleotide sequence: TGCGCCAGCAGCTTGGGGACAGCAGACAATGAGCAGTTCTTC. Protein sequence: CASSLGTADNEQFF.

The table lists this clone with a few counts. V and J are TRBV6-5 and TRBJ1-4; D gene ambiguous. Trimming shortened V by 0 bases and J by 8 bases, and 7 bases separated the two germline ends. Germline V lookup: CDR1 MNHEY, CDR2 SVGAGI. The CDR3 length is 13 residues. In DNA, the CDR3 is TGTGCCAGCAGTTACTCATCCGGGGAAAAACTGTTTTTT. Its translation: CASSYSSGEKLFF.

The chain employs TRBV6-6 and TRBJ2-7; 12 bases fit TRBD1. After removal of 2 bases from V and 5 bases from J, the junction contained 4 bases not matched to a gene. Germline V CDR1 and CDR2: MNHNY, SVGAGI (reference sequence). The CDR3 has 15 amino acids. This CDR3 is CASSYTGTGGNEQYF. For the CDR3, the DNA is TGTGCCAGCAGTTACACCGGGACAGGGGGCAACGAGCAGTACTTC.

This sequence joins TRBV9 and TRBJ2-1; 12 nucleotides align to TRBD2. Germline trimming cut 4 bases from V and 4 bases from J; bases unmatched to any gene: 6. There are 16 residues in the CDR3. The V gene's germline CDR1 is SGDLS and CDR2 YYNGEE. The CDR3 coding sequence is TGTGCCAGCAGCCCCCGGACTAGCGGGACTTACAATGAGCAGTTCTTC. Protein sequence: CASSPRTSGTYNEQFF.

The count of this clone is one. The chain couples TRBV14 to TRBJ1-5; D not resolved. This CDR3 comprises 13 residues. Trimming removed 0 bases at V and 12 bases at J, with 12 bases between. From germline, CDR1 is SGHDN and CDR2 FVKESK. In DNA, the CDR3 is TGTGCCAGCAGCCAAGACAGGTTGGGTTTCCAGCATTTT. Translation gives CASSQDRLGFQHF.

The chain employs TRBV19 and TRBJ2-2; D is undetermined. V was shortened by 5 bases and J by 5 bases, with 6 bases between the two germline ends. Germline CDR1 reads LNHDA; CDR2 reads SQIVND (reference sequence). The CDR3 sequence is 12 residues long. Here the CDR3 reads CASSPVTGELFF. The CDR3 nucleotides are TGTGCCAGTAGTCCAGTGACCGGGGAGCTGTTTTTT.

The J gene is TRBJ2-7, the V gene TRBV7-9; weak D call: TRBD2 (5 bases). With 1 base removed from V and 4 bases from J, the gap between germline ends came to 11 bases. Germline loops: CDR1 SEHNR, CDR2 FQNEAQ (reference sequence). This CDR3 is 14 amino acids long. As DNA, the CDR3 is TGTGCCAGCAGCTTAGACGGCAGACTATACGAGCAGTACTTC. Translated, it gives CASSLDGRLYEQYF.

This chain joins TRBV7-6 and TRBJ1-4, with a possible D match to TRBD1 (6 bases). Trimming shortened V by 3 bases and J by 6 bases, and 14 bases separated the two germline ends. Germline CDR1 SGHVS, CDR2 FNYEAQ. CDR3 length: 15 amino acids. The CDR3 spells CASSLEGGGYEKLFF. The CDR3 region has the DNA TGTGCCAGCAGCTTGGAGGGAGGGGGTTATGAAAAACTGTTTTTT.